This T cell receptor beta chain comes out of a study of T cells in severe cutaneous drug reactions (dated by TCRdb to the late 2010s). General notes on the study: Patients were recruited between about 2011 and 2019 from Taiwan, Thailand and a European registry network. Patients in either the acute or the recovery stage provided biological samples, such as blister fluids/cells and PBMC. The study combined bulk TCR sequencing with single-cell sequencing, quantitative PCR validation, functional assays and transgenic mouse experiments. Enrollment was limited to patients whose SJS/TEN or DRESS diagnosis was probable or definite according to RegiSCAR criteria. The culprit drug was assigned using the Naranjo algorithm and the ALDEN drug causality algorithm. Libraries used iRepertoire multiplex PCR; authors cited a comparison showing similar capture of abundant clonotypes across iRepertoire and 5' RACE methods with or without UMI.

Library preparation used the iRepertoire multiplex PCR system with TCR subtype-specific primers for both bulk and single-cell sequencing. Bulk TCR beta libraries were generated by multiplex PCR with primers targeting V, D and J gene regions. Bulk TCR library preparation used roughly 85-550 ng of RNA per sample as input. An Illumina MiSeq was used to sequence bulk TCR beta amplicons. The original pipeline was this. Sample misassignments and low-quality sequencing reads were filtered out during quality control steps. CDR3 was defined as the amino acids lying between the Y[YFLI]C motif of the V-gene and the [FW]GXGT motif of the J-segment. TRBV and TRBJ gene assignments and CDR3 clonotypes followed the IMGT database. For each sample, TRBV expression was normalized against the mean for the same gene in PBMC from 35 to 45 healthy donors. TCRdb reprocessed the reads, reporting each CDR3 protein sequence once and no DNA. These V and J calls are TCRdb output, not the study's own analysis. This sample's table carries 6,000 or so distinct CDR3 sequences. Around a third of the sample rests with the top ten.

What the authors observed across the whole study: Whether the public TCR generalizes to SJS/TEN caused by other drugs was noted by the authors as still needing further study. CBZ-SJS/TEN patients showed strongly increased TRBV12-4 usage, with averages of 30% to 40% in blister cells and around 5% in PBMC. A public TCRbeta CDR3, present at a mean of approximately 13% in all seven CBZ-SJS/TEN blister samples, was undetectable or scarce in PBMC from tolerant controls and healthy donors.

Sequencing was performed on donors who were patients with carbamazepine-induced Stevens-Johnson syndrome or toxic epidermal necrolysis (CBZ-SJS/TEN). Next-generation sequencing was used to profile the T cell receptor repertoires of patients with drug-induced severe cutaneous adverse reactions in a search for drug-specific clonotypes. The RNA source was either peripheral blood mononuclear cells or blister cells from skin lesions. The CDR1 and CDR2 encoded by the germline V gene are ENHRY and SYGVKD. CDR3 length: 13 amino acids, cysteine to phenylalanine. No coding sequence is recorded. Comments on this clonotype: Its cognate antigen has yet to be identified.

This TCR derives from a human donor with toxic epidermal necrolysis, a severe cutaneous drug reaction. Recombination linked TRBV10-3 to TRBJ2-1; as DNA is missing, the TRBD1 call by TCRdb cannot be tested. The sequenced sample was cells from a skin blister. Interpreted using the paper, the cell subset or site label stands for: unsorted cells from skin lesion blisters. This receptor carries the CDR3 CAVTGPRYNEQFF.